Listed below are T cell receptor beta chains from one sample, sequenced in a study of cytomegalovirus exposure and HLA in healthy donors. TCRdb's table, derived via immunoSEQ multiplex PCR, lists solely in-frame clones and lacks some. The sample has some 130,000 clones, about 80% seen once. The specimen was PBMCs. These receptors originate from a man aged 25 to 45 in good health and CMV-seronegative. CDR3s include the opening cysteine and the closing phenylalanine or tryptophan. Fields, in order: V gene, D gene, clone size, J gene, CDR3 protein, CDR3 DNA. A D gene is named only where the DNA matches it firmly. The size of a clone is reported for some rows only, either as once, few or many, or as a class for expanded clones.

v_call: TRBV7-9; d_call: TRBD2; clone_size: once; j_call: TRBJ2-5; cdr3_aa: CASSLVREVQETQYF; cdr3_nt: TGTGCCAGCAGCTTAGTTCGGGAGGTCCAAGAGACCCAGTACTTC
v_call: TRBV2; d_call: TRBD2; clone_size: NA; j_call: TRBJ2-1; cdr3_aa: CASGREGGPNEQFF; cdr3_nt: TGTGCCAGCGGGCGGGAGGGAGGGCCCAATGAGCAGTTCTTC
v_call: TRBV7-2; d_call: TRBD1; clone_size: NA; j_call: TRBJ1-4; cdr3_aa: CASSRQGPNEKLFF; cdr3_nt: TGTGCCAGCAGCCGACAGGGGCCTAATGAAAAACTGTTTTTT
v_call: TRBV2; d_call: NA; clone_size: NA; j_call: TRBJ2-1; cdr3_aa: CASSVTGDNLYNEQFF; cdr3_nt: TGTGCCAGCAGTGTGACAGGCGATAACTTATACAATGAGCAGTTCTTC
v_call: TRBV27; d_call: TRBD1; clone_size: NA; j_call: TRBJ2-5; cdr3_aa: CASSTRQGRQYF; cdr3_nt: TGTGCCAGCAGTACTCGACAGGGGAGACAGTACTTC
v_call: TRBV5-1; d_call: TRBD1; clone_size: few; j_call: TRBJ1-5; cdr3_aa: CASSTTGLDNQPQHF; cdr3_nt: TGCGCCAGCAGCACGACAGGGCTAGACAATCAGCCCCAGCATTTT
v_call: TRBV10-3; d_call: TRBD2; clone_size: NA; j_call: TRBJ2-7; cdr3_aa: CANYGLAGSRSEQYF; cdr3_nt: TGTGCCAACTACGGACTAGCGGGATCCAGGTCCGAGCAGTACTTC
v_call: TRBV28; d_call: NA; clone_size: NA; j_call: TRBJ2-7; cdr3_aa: CASTSSYEQYF; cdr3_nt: TGTGCCTCCACAAGCTCCTACGAGCAGTACTTC
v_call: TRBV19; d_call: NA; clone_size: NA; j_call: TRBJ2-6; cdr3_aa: CASSMFTGANVLTF; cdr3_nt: TGTGCCAGTAGTATGTTCACTGGGGCCAACGTCCTGACTTTC
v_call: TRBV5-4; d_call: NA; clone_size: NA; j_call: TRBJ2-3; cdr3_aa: CASSLEGEGTDTQYF; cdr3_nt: TGTGCCAGCAGCTTGGAGGGGGAGGGTACGGATACGCAGTATTTT
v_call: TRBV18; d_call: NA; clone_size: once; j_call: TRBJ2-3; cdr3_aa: CASSPQGGNTQYF; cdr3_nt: TGTGCCAGCTCTCCTCAGGGTGGAAATACGCAGTATTTT
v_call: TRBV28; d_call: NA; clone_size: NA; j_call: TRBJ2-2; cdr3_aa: CASKGANTGELFF; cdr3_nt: TGTGCCAGCAAGGGGGCGAACACCGGGGAGCTGTTTTTT
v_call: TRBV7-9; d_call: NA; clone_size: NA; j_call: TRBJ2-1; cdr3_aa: CASRGFGGSYNEQFF; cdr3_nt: TGTGCCAGCAGGGGGTTCGGAGGATCATACAATGAGCAGTTCTTC
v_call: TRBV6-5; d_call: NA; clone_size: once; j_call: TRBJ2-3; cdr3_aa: CASSSNGGSTDTQYF; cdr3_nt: TGTGCCAGCAGTTCCAATGGCGGGAGCACAGATACGCAGTATTTT
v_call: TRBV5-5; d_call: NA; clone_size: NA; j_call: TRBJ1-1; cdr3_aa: CASSLYRGRKNTEAFF; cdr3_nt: TGTGCCAGCAGCTTGTACCGGGGTAGGAAGAACACTGAAGCTTTCTTT